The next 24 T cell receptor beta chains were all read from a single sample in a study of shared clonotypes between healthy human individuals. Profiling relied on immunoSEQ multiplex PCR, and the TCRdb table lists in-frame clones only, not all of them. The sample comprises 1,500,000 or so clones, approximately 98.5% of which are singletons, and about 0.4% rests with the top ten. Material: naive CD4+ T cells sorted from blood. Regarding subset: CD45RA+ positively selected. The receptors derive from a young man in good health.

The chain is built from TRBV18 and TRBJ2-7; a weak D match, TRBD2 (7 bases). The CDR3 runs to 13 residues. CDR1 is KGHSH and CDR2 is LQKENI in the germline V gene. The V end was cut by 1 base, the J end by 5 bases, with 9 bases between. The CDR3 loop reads CASSPLGGHEQYF. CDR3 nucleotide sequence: TGTGCCAGCTCACCACTCGGGGGGCACGAGCAGTACTTC.

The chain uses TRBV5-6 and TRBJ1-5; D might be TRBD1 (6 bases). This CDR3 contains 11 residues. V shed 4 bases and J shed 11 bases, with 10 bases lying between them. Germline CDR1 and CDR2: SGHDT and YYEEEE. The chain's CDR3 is CASSKGGSQHF. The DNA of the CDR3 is TGTGCCAGCAGCAAAGGGGGATCCCAGCATTTT.

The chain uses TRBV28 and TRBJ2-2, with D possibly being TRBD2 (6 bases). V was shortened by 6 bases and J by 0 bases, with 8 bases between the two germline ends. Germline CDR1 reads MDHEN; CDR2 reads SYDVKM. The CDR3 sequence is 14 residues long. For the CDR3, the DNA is TGTGCCAGCAGGCGGGACTCGAACACCGGGGAGCTGTTTTTT. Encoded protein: CASRRDSNTGELFF.

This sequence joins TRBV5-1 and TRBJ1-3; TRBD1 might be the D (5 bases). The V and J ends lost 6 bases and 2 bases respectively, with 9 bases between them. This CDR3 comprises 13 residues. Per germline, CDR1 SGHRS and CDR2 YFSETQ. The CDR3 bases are TGCGCCAGCACCCAGGGAACTGGAAACACCATATATTTT. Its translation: CASTQGTGNTIYF.

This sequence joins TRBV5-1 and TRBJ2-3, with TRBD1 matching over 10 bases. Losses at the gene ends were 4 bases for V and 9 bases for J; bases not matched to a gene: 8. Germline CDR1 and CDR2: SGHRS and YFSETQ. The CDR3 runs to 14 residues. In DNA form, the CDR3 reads TGCGCCAGCAGCCCCGGGACAGGGGTGACAACGCAGTATTTT. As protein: CASSPGTGVTTQYF.

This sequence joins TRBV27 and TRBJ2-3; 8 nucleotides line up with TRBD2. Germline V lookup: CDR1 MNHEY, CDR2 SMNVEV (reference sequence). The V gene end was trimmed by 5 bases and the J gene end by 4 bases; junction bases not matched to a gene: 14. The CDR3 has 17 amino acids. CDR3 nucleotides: TGTGCCAGCAGTCCGGGACTAGGGCCTATAAACCCAGATACGCAGTATTTT. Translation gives CASSPGLGPINPDTQYF.

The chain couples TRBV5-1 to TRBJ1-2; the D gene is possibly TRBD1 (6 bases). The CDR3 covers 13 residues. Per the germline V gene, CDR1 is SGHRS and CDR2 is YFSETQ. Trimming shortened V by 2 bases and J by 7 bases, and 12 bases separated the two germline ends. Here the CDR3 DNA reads TGCGCCAGCAGCTTTACCGCAGGGGCTGGCTACACCTTC. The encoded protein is CASSFTAGAGYTF.

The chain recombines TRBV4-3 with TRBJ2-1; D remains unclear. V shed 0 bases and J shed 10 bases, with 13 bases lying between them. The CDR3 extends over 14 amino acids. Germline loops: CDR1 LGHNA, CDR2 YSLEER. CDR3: CASSQDRAYNEQFF. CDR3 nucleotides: TGCGCCAGCAGCCAAGACCGGGCATATAACGAGCAGTTCTTC.

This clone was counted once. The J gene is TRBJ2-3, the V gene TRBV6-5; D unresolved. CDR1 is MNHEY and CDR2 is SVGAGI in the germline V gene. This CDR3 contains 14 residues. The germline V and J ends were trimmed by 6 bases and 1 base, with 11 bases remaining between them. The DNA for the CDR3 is TGTGCCAGCAGCTCCCGGAAAGGCACAGATACGCAGTATTTT. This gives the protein CASSSRKGTDTQYF.

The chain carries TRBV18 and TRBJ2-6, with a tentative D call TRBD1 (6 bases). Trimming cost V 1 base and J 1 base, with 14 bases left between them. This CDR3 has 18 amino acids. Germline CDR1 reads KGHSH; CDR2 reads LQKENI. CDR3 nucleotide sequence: TGTGCCAGCTCACCACTGCCAGGGGAAGTATCTGGGGCCAACGTCCTGACTTTC. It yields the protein CASSPLPGEVSGANVLTF. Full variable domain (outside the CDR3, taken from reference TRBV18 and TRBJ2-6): NAGVMQNPRHLVRRRGQEARLRCSPMKGHSHVYWYRQLPEEGLKFMVYLQKENIIDESGMPKERFSAEFPKEGPSILRIQQVVRGDSAAYFCASSPLPGEVSGANVLTFGAGSRLTVL.

Here the CDR3 reads CASSSVQGGEAFF. The CDR3 bases are TGCGCCAGCAGCTCAGTACAGGGGGGTGAAGCTTTCTTT. The rearrangement uses TRBV5-1 and TRBJ1-1; TRBD1 aligns across 8 bases. The germline V gene encodes CDR1 SGHRS and CDR2 YFSETQ. With V trimmed by 3 bases and J by 7 bases, 5 bases remained unmatched. The CDR3 is 13 residues long. The full variable domain, in which reference TRBV5-1 and TRBJ1-1 provide the parts outside the CDR3, is KAGVTQTPRYLIKTRGQQVTLSCSPISGHRSVSWYQQTPGQGLQFLFEYFSETQRNKGNFPGRFSGRQFSNSRSEMNVSTLELGDSALYLCASSSVQGGEAFFGQGTRLTVV.

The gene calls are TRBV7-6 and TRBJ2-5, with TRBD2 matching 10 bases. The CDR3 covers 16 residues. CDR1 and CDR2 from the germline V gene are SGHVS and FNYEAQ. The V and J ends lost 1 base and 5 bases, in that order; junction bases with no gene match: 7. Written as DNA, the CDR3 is TGTGCCAGCAGCTTAGGGGCTAGCGGGAGTTTGGAGACCCAGTACTTC. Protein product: CASSLGASGSLETQYF.

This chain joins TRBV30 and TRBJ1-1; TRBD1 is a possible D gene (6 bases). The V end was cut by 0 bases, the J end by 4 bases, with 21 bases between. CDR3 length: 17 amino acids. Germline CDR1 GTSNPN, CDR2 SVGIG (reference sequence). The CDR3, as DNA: TGTGCCTGGAGTGTATACCCCTTCGCAGGGGTATCCACTGAAGCTTTCTTT. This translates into CAWSVYPFAGVSTEAFF.

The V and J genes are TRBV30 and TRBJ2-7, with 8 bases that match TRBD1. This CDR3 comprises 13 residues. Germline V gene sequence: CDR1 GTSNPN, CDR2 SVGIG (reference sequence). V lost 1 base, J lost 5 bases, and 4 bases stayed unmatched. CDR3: CAWSARTGNEQYF. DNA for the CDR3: TGTGCCTGGAGTGCCCGGACAGGGAACGAGCAGTACTTC.

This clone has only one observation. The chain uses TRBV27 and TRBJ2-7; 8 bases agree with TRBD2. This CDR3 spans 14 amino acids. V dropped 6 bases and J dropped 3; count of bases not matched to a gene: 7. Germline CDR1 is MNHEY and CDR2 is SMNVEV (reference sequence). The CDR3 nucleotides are TGTGCCAGCAGCCCCAGACTAGCGAACTACGAGCAGTACTTC. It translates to CASSPRLANYEQYF.

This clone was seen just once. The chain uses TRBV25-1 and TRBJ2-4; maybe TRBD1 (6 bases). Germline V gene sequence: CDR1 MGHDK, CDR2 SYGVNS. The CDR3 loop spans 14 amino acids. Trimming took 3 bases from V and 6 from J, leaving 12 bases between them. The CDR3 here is CASSDPRGGNIQYF. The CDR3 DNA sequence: TGTGCCAGCAGTGACCCGCGAGGGGGAAACATTCAGTACTTC.

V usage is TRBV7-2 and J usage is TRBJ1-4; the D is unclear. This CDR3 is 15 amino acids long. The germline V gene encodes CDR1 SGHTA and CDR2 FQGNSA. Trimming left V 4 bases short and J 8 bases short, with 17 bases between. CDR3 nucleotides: TGTGCCAGCAGCTCCGGGCAGCCGAAAGGGGAAAAACTGTTTTTT. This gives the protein CASSSGQPKGEKLFF.

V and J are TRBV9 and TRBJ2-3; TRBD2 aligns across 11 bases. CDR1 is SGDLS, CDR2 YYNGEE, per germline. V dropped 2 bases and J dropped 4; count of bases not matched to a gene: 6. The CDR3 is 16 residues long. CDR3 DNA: TGTGCCAGCAGCGTCTGGACTAGCGGGCTAGCAGATACGCAGTATTTT. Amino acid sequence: CASSVWTSGLADTQYF.

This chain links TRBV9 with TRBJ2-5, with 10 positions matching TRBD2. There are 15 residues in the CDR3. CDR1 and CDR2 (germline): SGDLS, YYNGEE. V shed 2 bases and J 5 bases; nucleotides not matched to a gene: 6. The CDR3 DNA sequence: TGTGCCAGCAGCGTGTCCGGGACTAGCGTGGAGACCCAGTACTTC. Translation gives CASSVSGTSVETQYF.

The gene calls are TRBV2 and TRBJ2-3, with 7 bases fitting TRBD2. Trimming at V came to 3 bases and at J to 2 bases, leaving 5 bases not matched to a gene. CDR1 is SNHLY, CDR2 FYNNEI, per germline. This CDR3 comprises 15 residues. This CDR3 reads CASSDGGRITDTQYF. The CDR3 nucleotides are TGTGCCAGCAGTGACGGCGGGAGAATCACAGATACGCAGTATTTT. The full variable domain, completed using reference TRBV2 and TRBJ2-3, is EPEVTQTPSHQVTQMGQEVILRCVPISNHLYFYWYRQILGQKVEFLVSFYNNEISEKSEIFDDQFSVERPDGSNFTLKIRSTKLEDSAMYFCASSDGGRITDTQYFGPGTRLTVL.

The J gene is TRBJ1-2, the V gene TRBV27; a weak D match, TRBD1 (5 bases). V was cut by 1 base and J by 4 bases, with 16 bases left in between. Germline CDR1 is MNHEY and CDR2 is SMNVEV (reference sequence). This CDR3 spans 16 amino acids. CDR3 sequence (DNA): TGTGCCAGCAGTTTATTGGGGCAGGGCTTAAGCTATGGCTACACCTTC. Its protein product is CASSLLGQGLSYGYTF.

The CDR3 loop is CASSLGQSSGNTIYF. CDR3 coding DNA: TGTGCCAGCAGCTTAGGACAGAGCTCTGGAAACACCATATATTTT. V usage is TRBV7-9 and J usage is TRBJ1-3, with a possible D match to TRBD1 (5 bases). Germline V lookup: CDR1 SEHNR, CDR2 FQNEAQ (reference sequence). The CDR3 consists of 15 residues. The V and J ends lost 1 base and 0 bases respectively, with 7 bases between them.

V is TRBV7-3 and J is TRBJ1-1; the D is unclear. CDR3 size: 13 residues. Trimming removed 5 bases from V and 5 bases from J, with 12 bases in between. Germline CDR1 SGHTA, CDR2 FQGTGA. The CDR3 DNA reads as TGTGCCAGCAGCCTCGGGCTGGGGACTGAAGCTTTCTTT. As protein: CASSLGLGTEAFF.

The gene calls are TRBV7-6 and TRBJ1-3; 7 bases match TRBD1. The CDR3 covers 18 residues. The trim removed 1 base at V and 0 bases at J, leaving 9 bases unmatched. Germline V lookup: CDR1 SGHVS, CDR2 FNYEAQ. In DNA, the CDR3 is TGTGCCAGCAGCTTAGGATATCCGGGACAGCACTCTGGAAACACCATATATTTT. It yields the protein CASSLGYPGQHSGNTIYF.